This T cell receptor beta chain comes out of a study of T-cell memory formation after mild COVID-19. Study results and limitations: A second wave expanding day 15 to 37 was CD4+-biased; contracting clones were balanced. That cross-reactive memory joined was suggested by some responding clones appearing in pre-infection memory.

The CDR3 has 12 amino acids. Per germline, CDR1 SNHLY and CDR2 FYNNEI. V lost 6 bases and J 8 bases, leaving 10 bases between the germline ends. This clonotype was seen only a few times. Its antigen is still unknown. MiXCR, run by TCRdb on the 5' RACE reads, gives a single entry per CDR3 protein. The sample lists hundreds of thousands of distinct CDR3 sequences; less than 25% were seen once. The receptor was isolated from an adult woman who had mild COVID-19 (a few samples of this study predate the infection). Cell type and time point are not known. The sequenced material came from PBMCs or a T cell subset sorted from them (not recorded which). The rearrangement links TRBV2 to TRBJ2-2; possible D gene TRBD2, 5 bases. CDR3 coding DNA: TGTGCCAGCAGGGACTCGACTGGGGAGCTGTTTTTT. This translates into CASRDSTGELFF.